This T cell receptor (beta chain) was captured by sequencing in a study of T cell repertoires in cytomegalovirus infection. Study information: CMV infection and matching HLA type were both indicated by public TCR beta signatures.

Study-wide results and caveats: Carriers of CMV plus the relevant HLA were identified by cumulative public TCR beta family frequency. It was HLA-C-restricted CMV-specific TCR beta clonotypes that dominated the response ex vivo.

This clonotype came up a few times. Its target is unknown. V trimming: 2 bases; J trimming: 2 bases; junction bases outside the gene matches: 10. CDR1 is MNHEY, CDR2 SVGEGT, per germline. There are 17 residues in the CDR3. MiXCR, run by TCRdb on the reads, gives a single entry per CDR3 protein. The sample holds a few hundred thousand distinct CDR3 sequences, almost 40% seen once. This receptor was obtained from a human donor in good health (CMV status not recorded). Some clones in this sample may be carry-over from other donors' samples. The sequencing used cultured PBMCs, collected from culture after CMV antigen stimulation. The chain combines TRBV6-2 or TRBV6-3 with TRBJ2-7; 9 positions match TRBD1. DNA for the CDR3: TGTGCCAGCAGTTACGGCCCGGGACAGGGCATCCCCTACGAGCAGTACTTC. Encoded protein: CASSYGPGQGIPYEQYF.